Following are 20 T cell receptor beta chains from one sample sequenced in a study of vaccination effects on CD4 cells after COVID-19. For these TCRs, the target antigens are not known. In the ViraFEST assay, antigen-specific CD4+ clonotypes were identified by expansion after peptide-pool stimulation. Culturing for roughly 9 days preceded CD4+ T cell isolation. Participants completed two doses of the BNT162b2 or mRNA-1273 vaccine. The assay was immunoSEQ multiplex PCR, and TCRdb's table has in-frame clones only and misses some. This sample carries around 14,000 clones, about two thirds of them seen once, and the ten largest clones take 8.5% to 10%. Specimen: CD4+ T cells from PBMCs cultured with SARS-CoV-2 spike peptides, collected after COVID-19 vaccination. These receptors were taken from a human donor who received a COVID-19 vaccine.

This chain uses TRBV7-6 with TRBJ1-5; D not certain. Germline assignment: CDR1 SGHVS and CDR2 FNYEAQ. Trimming cost V 5 bases and J 0 bases, with 11 bases left between them. The CDR3 runs to 15 residues. The CDR3 nucleotides are TGTGCCAGCAGCCGACCGCTTTATAGCAATCAGCCCCAGCATTTT. It is translated as CASSRPLYSNQPQHF. Together with reference TRBV7-6 and TRBJ1-5, the CDR3 gives the full variable domain: GAGVSQSPRYKVTKRGQDVALRCDPISGHVSLYWYRQALGQGPEFLTYFNYEAQQDKSGLPNDRFSAERPEGSISTLTIQRTEQRDSAMYRCASSRPLYSNQPQHFGDGTRLSIL.

This clone came up once. This chain joins TRBV28 and TRBJ2-7; TRBD1 matches 7 bases. The ends lost 5 bases at V and 2 bases at J; junction bases unmatched: 6. Looked up from germline, CDR1 is MDHEN and CDR2 is SYDVKM. CDR3 length: 14 residues. In nucleotides, the CDR3 is TGTGCCAGCAGTGCCTACAGGGGTCCCTACGAGCAGTACTTC. Its translation is CASSAYRGPYEQYF.

V and J are TRBV19 and TRBJ1-1; D might be TRBD1 (6 bases). From germline, CDR1 is LNHDA and CDR2 SQIVND (reference sequence). The CDR3 sequence is 14 residues long. V was pared by 3 bases and J by 4 bases, with 12 bases between. The CDR3 sequence: CASSIGGASTEAFF. CDR3 sequence (DNA): TGTGCCAGTAGTATTGGGGGCGCTAGCACTGAAGCTTTCTTT. Filled out from reference TRBV19 and TRBJ1-1, the complete variable domain reads DGGITQSPKYLFRKEGQNVTLSCEQNLNHDAMYWYRQDPGQGLRLIYYSQIVNDFQKGDIAEGYSVSREKKESFPLTVTSAQKNPTAFYLCASSIGGASTEAFFGQGTRLTVV.

In this sample, this clone turned up once. CDR3 DNA: TGTGCCAGCAGTTACGGGACAGGGGGCGGCTACACCTTC. It codes for CASSYGTGGGYTF. The V gene is TRBV6-5, the J gene TRBJ1-2; 12 bases are a match to TRBD1. The ends lost 2 bases at V and 8 bases at J; junction bases unmatched: 0. CDR1 is MNHEY, CDR2 SVGAGI, per germline. CDR3 length: 13 amino acids.

The chain's CDR3 is CASNPPGWLGYTF. In DNA form, the CDR3 reads TGTGCCAGCAACCCCCCGGGGTGGTTGGGCTACACCTTC. The chain uses TRBV12-3 or TRBV12-4 and TRBJ1-2; D remains ambiguous. This CDR3 is built from 13 residues. Trimming cost V 7 bases and J 8 bases, with 17 bases left between them.

The J gene is TRBJ2-1, the V gene TRBV5-4, with 12 bases lining up with TRBD2. V lost 2 bases, J lost 5 bases, and 5 bases stayed unmatched. Germline CDR1 and CDR2: SGHNT and YYREEE (reference sequence). This CDR3 is 16 amino acids long. The CDR3 is CASSFLAGGQNNEQFF. The CDR3 region has the DNA TGTGCCAGCAGCTTTCTAGCGGGGGGGCAGAACAATGAGCAGTTCTTC.

This clone was observed a handful of times. The V and J genes are TRBV4-1 and TRBJ2-1; D is uncertain. Trimming took off 4 bases at V and 0 bases at J, with 10 bases between the two ends. The CDR3 is 15 residues long. Germline loops: CDR1 MGHRA, CDR2 YSYEKL. This chain's CDR3 is CASSLRAGSYNEQFF. CDR3 nucleotide sequence: TGCGCCAGCAGCCTTCGGGCAGGCTCCTACAATGAGCAGTTCTTC.

This rearrangement joins TRBV2 to TRBJ2-3; D gene uncertain. Trimming took 7 bases from V and 2 from J, leaving 10 bases between them. Germline CDR1 is SNHLY and CDR2 is FYNNEI. The CDR3 length is 13 residues. The CDR3 sequence is CASKGLYTDTQYF. CDR3 nucleotides: TGTGCCAGCAAAGGGTTGTACACAGATACGCAGTATTTT.

CDR3 sequence reads: CASSPGRSNEKLFF. DNA of the CDR3: TGTGCCAGCAGCCCAGGGAGGTCTAATGAAAAACTGTTTTTT. The rearrangement joins TRBV4-2 to TRBJ1-4; D might be TRBD1 (5 bases). The CDR3 contains 14 residues. The V gene lost 4 bases and the J gene lost 3 bases, with 9 bases spanning the gap. The germline gives CDR1 LGHNA, CDR2 YNFKEQ.

The chain carries TRBV19 and TRBJ2-3; 7 bases fit TRBD2. The V and J ends lost 3 bases and 2 bases, in that order; junction bases with no gene match: 5. The CDR3 covers 15 residues. Germline V lookup: CDR1 LNHDA, CDR2 SQIVND (reference sequence). The CDR3: CASSMQAGHTDTQYF. CDR3 in DNA: TGTGCCAGTAGTATGCAAGCGGGGCACACAGATACGCAGTATTTT.

This chain links TRBV15 with TRBJ1-4; possibly TRBD1 for D (5 bases). The V gene lost 5 bases and the J gene lost 7 bases, with 14 bases spanning the gap. The CDR3 length is 14 residues. CDR1 LNHNV and CDR2 YYDKDF come from the germline V gene (reference sequence). The CDR3: CATSGNKGLEKLFF. CDR3 coding DNA: TGTGCCACCAGCGGAAACAAGGGACTTGAAAAACTGTTTTTT. Full variable domain (outside the CDR3, taken from reference TRBV15 and TRBJ1-4): DAMVIQNPRYQVTQFGKPVTLSCSQTLNHNVMYWYQQKSSQAPKLLFHYYDKDFNNEADTPDNFQSRRPNTSFCFLDIRSPGLGDTAMYLCATSGNKGLEKLFFGSGTQLSVL.

The chain carries TRBV24-1 and TRBJ2-3, with TRBD2 matching over 13 bases. V dropped 3 bases and J dropped 0; count of bases not matched to a gene: 2. Germline V gene data show CDR1 as KGHDR and CDR2 as SFDVKD. The CDR3 runs to 17 residues. CDR3 bases: TGTGCCACCAGTGATCCGGGACTAGCGGGAAGCACAGATACGCAGTATTTT. Its translation: CATSDPGLAGSTDTQYF.

The rearrangement uses TRBV5-5 and TRBJ2-7; 8 bases match TRBD1. The CDR3 loop spans 15 amino acids. The junction had 7 bases not matched to a gene; V was cut back by 0 bases and J by 5 bases. Germline V CDR1 and CDR2: SGHKS, YYEKEE (reference sequence). The CDR3 DNA reads as TGTGCCAGCAGCTTGGCCGGACACAGGGGGAACGAGCAGTACTTC. This encodes CASSLAGHRGNEQYF.

The chain carries TRBV15 and TRBJ2-5; the D gene is possibly TRBD2 (6 bases). The CDR3 covers 15 residues. V shed 3 bases and J shed 4 bases, with 15 bases lying between them. Per the germline V gene, CDR1 is LNHNV and CDR2 is YYDKDF (reference sequence). The CDR3 sequence is CATSRGLSGAETQYF. The CDR3 coding sequence is TGTGCCACCAGCAGGGGACTTAGTGGGGCAGAGACCCAGTACTTC. Variable domain in full (rest from reference TRBV15 and TRBJ2-5): DAMVIQNPRYQVTQFGKPVTLSCSQTLNHNVMYWYQQKSSQAPKLLFHYYDKDFNNEADTPDNFQSRRPNTSFCFLDIRSPGLGDTAMYLCATSRGLSGAETQYFGPGTRLLVL.

Only a few counts were recorded for this clone. This chain links TRBV4-2 with TRBJ1-2; 7 nucleotides match TRBD1. CDR1 and CDR2 from the germline V gene are LGHNA and YNFKEQ. With 4 bases clipped from V and 6 bases from J, the junction kept 5 bases outside the gene matches. The CDR3 runs 13 residues. CDR3 DNA: TGTGCCAGCAGCCTCAGGGGGGATGATGGCTACACCTTC. Protein sequence: CASSLRGDDGYTF.

The rearrangement joins TRBV5-1 to TRBJ1-4; D gene ambiguous. CDR1 and CDR2 from the germline V gene are SGHRS and YFSETQ. V was shortened by 5 bases and J by 0 bases, with 2 bases between the two germline ends. The CDR3 is 12 residues long. CDR3 nucleotides: TGCGCCAGCAGGGCAACTAATGAAAAACTGTTTTTT. Encoded protein: CASRATNEKLFF.

As regards this clone: The junction departs from the called germline gene at one end, perhaps through a read error. The chain is built from TRBV4-2 and TRBJ1-1, with TRBD1 as a possible D gene (5 bases). CDR1 LGHNA and CDR2 YNFKEQ come from the germline V gene. CDR3 length: 15 amino acids. CDR3 bases: TGTGCCAGCAGCCAAGCACAGGACACGAACGCTGAAGCTTTCTTT. This encodes CASSQAQDTNAEAFF.

The rearrangement links TRBV19 to TRBJ1-1, with 8 bases fitting TRBD1. The CDR3 spans 19 residues. Germline assignment: CDR1 LNHDA and CDR2 SQIVND (reference sequence). J lost 3 bases, V lost 0 bases, and 15 bases had no gene match. In nucleotides, the CDR3 is TGTGCCAGTAGTATAGATAATTCCTTGGACAGGGTTTTTGACACTGAAGCTTTCTTT. Its protein is CASSIDNSLDRVFDTEAFF.

By sample share, this clone is medium-sized. The genes are TRBV5-1 and TRBJ1-2, with D tentatively TRBD1 (5 bases). V was pared by 4 bases and J by 4 bases, with 14 bases between. The CDR3 is made up of 14 amino acids. Germline-derived CDR1 and CDR2 are SGHRS and YFSETQ. CDR3 nucleotides: TGCGCCAGCAGCCCTGAGGTAGGGGCCTATGGCTACACCTTC. Amino acids: CASSPEVGAYGYTF.

The rearrangement uses TRBV7-2 and TRBJ1-6, with TRBD1 matching 9 bases. V shed 6 bases, J shed 8 bases, and the junction held 8 bases outside the gene matches. Looked up from germline, CDR1 is SGHTA and CDR2 is FQGNSA. The CDR3 runs to 15 residues. The CDR3 DNA reads TGTGCCAGCAGAACGATACAGGGGGCGCATTCACCCCTCCACTTT. It codes for CASRTIQGAHSPLHF.